This TCR beta chain was recovered during a study of Graves' ophthalmopathy and Graves' hyperthyroidism. Looking at the study overall: Peripheral blood samples were taken at initial diagnosis, before any treatment.

Having ophthalmopathy, the donors showed moderate-to-severe activity, CAS ≥3 and NOSPECS ≥4, with disease lasting under 3 months. CDR3 length: 14 amino acids. V gave up 7 bases and J gave up 4 bases; unmatched junction bases: 9. CDR1 and CDR2 from the germline V gene are MRHNA and SNTAGT. Investigators amplified TCR beta CDR3 regions from RNA transcripts. Scientists carried out first-round RT-PCR using HTBI primers and then a second-round multiplex PCR. TCRdb reprocessed the multiplex PCR reads with MiXCR, giving one entry per CDR3 protein. In the table there are 260,000 or so distinct CDR3 sequences, 45% to 55% of which are singletons.

This TCR came from an adult man with Graves' ophthalmopathy. Sequencing was performed on peripheral blood. The genes are TRBV6-4 and TRBJ2-7; TRBD1 matches at 8 bases. The CDR3 sequence: CASMGQADDYEQYF. The CDR3 DNA is TGTGCCAGCATGGGACAGGCGGATGATTACGAGCAGTACTTC.